The T cell receptor (beta chain) under discussion was sequenced for a study of T cell clonality in common variable immunodeficiency (dated by TCRdb to between 2015 and 2016). Study-wide conclusions, independent of this receptor: It was noted by the authors that sequencing of the repertoires of T cell subpopulations would be needed to clarify the cause of the increased clonality in CVID. Increased TCRbeta clonality was found in CVID subjects compared with healthy controls (t-test p = 0.018), with the increase being most characteristic of about a third of subjects. Despite equal DNA input, controls averaged approximately 82,000 unique sequences per sample versus around 30,000 in CVID samples. CVID subjects shared fewer TCRbeta clones with each other than healthy controls did (p < 0.0001). CVID TCRbeta sequences were reported to have fewer deletions and N-nucleotide insertions and to lack highly modified clones with 13 or more V deletions. Patient heterogeneity within the CVID cohort put limits on correlating repertoire features with clinical complications.

For sequencing input, CVID and control samples contributed equivalent amounts of genomic DNA. For every sample, a 60 bp segment covering the rearranged TCRbeta CDR3 region was amplified and then sequenced. The immunoSEQ assay, a bias-corrected multiplex PCR with high-throughput sequencing, was employed for TCRbeta amplification. The study's processing was this. Every unique nucleotide sequence was considered a clone and was annotated with V, D and J genes, copy number and frequency. Sequences were labeled productive if in frame, and non-productive if out of frame or containing stop codons. Clonality was calculated from Shannon's entropy as previously described. The predicted amino acid sequences of productive clones were used to derive mean CDR3 Kyte-Doolittle hydropathy. Using the R hclust function, scaled V gene usage was clustered hierarchically with Manhattan distance and complete linkage. Sharing of clones by CDR3 amino acid sequence was evaluated through resampling of 12 repertoires per group over 100 rounds. The repertoires were searched for around 70 published EBV-specific and 245 published CMV-specific TCRbeta sequences. After two CVID samples that produced fewer than 10,000 sequences were dropped from the analysis, 42 CVID repertoires remained. Drawn from immuneACCESS, this table holds only the in-frame rearrangements with V and J called that TCRdb kept. Clones are partly lost; checked studies trace under half to an unresolved V gene and leave the rest unexplained. The DNA was the basis for D and trimming; V, J and clone size are from that table. The table puts about 28,000 clones in this sample, none counted just once. Approximately 3.1% of the sample lies in the top ten.

The germline V gene (reference sequence) sets CDR1 to DFQATT and CDR2 to SNEGSKA. Taken from cysteine to phenylalanine, the CDR3 has 13 residues. The DNA has 30 bases, all within the CDR3, and is read from base 1. Germline trimming amounts to 5 bases on V and 10 bases on J, with 7 as the count of junction bases outside the gene matches. Diagnosis of CVID followed standard criteria, namely serum IgG, IgA and/or IgM below the normal range together with specific antibody deficiency. There were 45 or so subjects in the CVID group (29 male and 15 female), ranging in age from 9 to 64 years, with a mean age of roughly 40. Predominantly Caucasian heritage was noted among both the CVID patients and the healthy controls. Replacement immunoglobulin therapy had been administered to all CVID subjects for at least one year at the time of study participation. When blood was collected, none of the CVID subjects were ill or on immunomodulatory or immunosuppressive medication. From each donor, about 5 to 8.5 ml of heparinized peripheral whole blood was collected. Genomic DNA from adults with common variable immune deficiency (CVID) and from healthy adult controls was used for sequencing of TCRbeta CDR3 repertoires. Diluted blood was subjected to density centrifugation over Hypaque 1077 or Ficoll-Paque for isolation of peripheral blood mononuclear cells. Genomic DNA was obtained from unsorted mononuclear cells through either Qiagen column purification or a centrifugation-based method.

This clone was seen ten or more times. Its recognized antigen is unknown. The read ends 3 residues before the CDR3 terminus; that terminus is restored from the germline J gene. The rearranged chain carries TRBV20-1 and TRBJ1-6; 8 central nucleotides agree with TRBD1. The TCR was taken from a human donor with common variable immunodeficiency. The sequencing sample was made of peripheral blood mononuclear cells. The CDR3 region: CSAFWDRFSPLHF. The part of the CDR3 DNA that was read is TGCAGTGCTTTTTGGGACAGGTTCTCACCC.